This is a list of T cell receptor beta chains from one sample in a study of T cell responses to AZD1222 COVID-19 vaccine. Measured with immunoSEQ multiplex PCR; TCRdb has only the in-frame clones, and not every one. The sample carries 200,000 or so clones, about nine tenths recorded once. The sequences come from peripheral blood, collected on day 0 of MenACWY control vaccination. The origin of the receptors is an adult in good health. CDR3s leave out the opening cysteine and the closing phenylalanine or tryptophan. Each record gives: D gene, V gene, J gene, CDR3 protein. D genes are given only for firm matches.

NA	TRBV9	TRBJ1-2	ASSVGGGGYT
NA	TRBV27	TRBJ2-2	ASSFWSEDTGELF
TRBD1	TRBV7-6	TRBJ1-2	ASSGWDSYGYT
TRBD2	TRBV19	TRBJ2-1	ASSLAGLHVEQF
NA	TRBV28	TRBJ1-1	ASKRQWVSEAF
NA	TRBV19	TRBJ2-5	ASSPWEARIQETQY
TRBD1	TRBV3-1/TRBV3-2	TRBJ2-1	ASSQRTGLGSYNEQF
TRBD2	TRBV28	TRBJ2-7	ASSFPSGTYEQY
NA	TRBV6-5	TRBJ1-3	ASSYSPGSAGNTIY
NA	TRBV27	TRBJ2-1	ASSSLRVGGNNEQF
NA	TRBV28	TRBJ1-5	ASSASYQPQH
TRBD2	TRBV6-4	TRBJ2-1	ASSEGTSGHNEQF
NA	TRBV4-1	TRBJ2-5	ASSQVVLETQY
NA	TRBV6-5	TRBJ2-7	ASSYSPGEQY
NA	TRBV20-1	TRBJ2-4	SASRPKNIQY
NA	TRBV9	TRBJ1-2	ASSGPGPSGDYGYT
TRBD1	TRBV5-4	TRBJ2-3	ASSLDGTGGATSTDTQY
NA	TRBV3-1/TRBV3-2	TRBJ2-3	ASSRIGTDTQY
TRBD2	TRBV9	TRBJ2-3	ASSVRVGGTDTQY
TRBD1	TRBV27	TRBJ1-6	ASRWGGQYNSPLH
NA	TRBV12-3/TRBV12-4	TRBJ1-1	ASSLPAGSAF
TRBD1	TRBV28	TRBJ1-5	ASSPPGTGGNQPQH
NA	TRBV7-9	TRBJ2-7	ASSRGMGFEQY
NA	TRBV19	TRBJ1-1	ASSISGLGSWVDTEAF
NA	TRBV5-4	TRBJ2-7	ASSLDLGDASEQY
NA	TRBV7-9	TRBJ2-7	ASSFPGEIHEQY
TRBD2	TRBV9	TRBJ2-7	ASSDDSGGRYEQY
NA	TRBV18	TRBJ1-3	ASSPLDSGNTIY
TRBD2	TRBV24-1	TRBJ2-3	ATRERDTDTQY
TRBD1	TRBV30	TRBJ2-7	AWTGSYEQY
NA	TRBV28	TRBJ2-7	ASSLVGGQGSYEQY
NA	TRBV9	TRBJ1-1	ASSLRSTWGNTEAF
NA	TRBV13	TRBJ1-6	ASSFTASGNSPLH
NA	TRBV5-1	TRBJ1-2	ASSFEGLANYGYT
NA	TRBV6-1	TRBJ1-2	ASRSRGDNYGYT
NA	TRBV14	TRBJ1-1	ASSQVPGSEAF
TRBD1	TRBV9	TRBJ1-4	ASSPTGFGEKLF
TRBD2	TRBV13	TRBJ2-3	ASSLGASGQGGDTQY
TRBD2	TRBV28	TRBJ2-7	ASGRLARPYEQY
NA	TRBV7-6	TRBJ2-3	ASSFRASPGADTQY
NA	TRBV27	TRBJ1-6	ASSFKGGSYNSPLH